What follows are 23 T cell receptor beta chains derived from one specimen sequenced in a study of control samples from healthy donors and cancer patients. Assay used: immunoSEQ multiplex PCR; TCRdb lists only in-frame clones, some missing. The table shows about 89,000 clones, with more than 75% occurring only once. Sequencing used blood. Every receptor here comes from a woman in her 40s in good health.

J is TRBJ1-2 and V is TRBV18; 9 bases are shared with TRBD1. The CDR3 contains 14 residues. V gave up 3 bases and J gave up 6 bases; unmatched junction bases: 5. In germline, CDR1 is KGHSH, CDR2 LQKENI. CDR3 bases: TGTGCCAGCTCACCGACCTGGACAGGGGATGGCTACACCTTC. As protein: CASSPTWTGDGYTF.

The rearrangement joins TRBV10-1 to TRBJ1-1; 8 bases align to TRBD1. The CDR3 length is 17 residues. V lost 2 bases to trimming and J lost 0 bases; unmatched junction nucleotides: 8. The germline gives CDR1 WNHNN, CDR2 SYGVQD (reference sequence). CDR3 nucleotide sequence: TGCGCCAGCAGTGAGGCAGGGGGCCTTTCCATGAACACTGAAGCTTTCTTT. It encodes CASSEAGGLSMNTEAFF.

The V gene is TRBV24-1, the J gene TRBJ2-3; D is possibly TRBD2 (5 bases). The CDR3 sequence is 15 residues long. Trimming shortened V by 3 bases and J by 4 bases, and 13 bases separated the two germline ends. The germline V gene has CDR1 KGHDR and CDR2 SFDVKD. This CDR3 reads CATSDRSGSSDTQYF. The DNA for the CDR3 is TGTGCCACCAGTGATCGGTCGGGGTCATCAGATACGCAGTATTTT.

The table lists this clone with a few counts. The chain links TRBV7-8 to TRBJ1-4, with D maybe TRBD1 (6 bases). Trimming shortened V by 3 bases and J by 5 bases, and 10 bases separated the two germline ends. Germline CDR1 SGHVS, CDR2 FQNEAQ. This CDR3 comprises 14 residues. CDR3 region: CASSFDRSNEKLFF. The CDR3 DNA reads as TGTGCCAGCAGCTTCGACAGGTCAAATGAAAAACTGTTTTTT.

This clone was observed a handful of times. This chain connects TRBV5-1 to TRBJ2-1, with TRBD2 matching 9 bases. The V gene's germline CDR1 is SGHRS and CDR2 YFSETQ. CDR3 length: 15 residues. Trimming at V came to 1 base and at J to 8 bases, leaving 7 bases not matched to a gene. The CDR3, as DNA: TGCGCCAGCAGCTTGCCCAGCGGGGGGATCGATGAGCAGTTCTTC. As protein: CASSLPSGGIDEQFF.

CDR3 sequence (DNA): TGTGCCAGCTCACCGGGCCCTGGACAGAGCTCTGGAAACACCATATATTTT. Its translation: CASSPGPGQSSGNTIYF. This rearrangement joins TRBV18 to TRBJ1-3; tentative D call: TRBD1 (6 bases). In germline, CDR1 is KGHSH, CDR2 LQKENI. The V end was cut by 3 bases, the J end by 0 bases, with 15 bases between. The CDR3 has 17 residues.

This chain uses TRBV7-9 with TRBJ2-7; no clear D gene. The CDR3 loop spans 12 amino acids. Germline V gene data show CDR1 as SEHNR and CDR2 as FQNEAQ (reference sequence). Trimming removed 2 bases from V and 6 bases from J, with 8 bases in between. The CDR3 sequence: CASSLSPSEQYF. The CDR3 bases are TGTGCCAGCAGCTTATCCCCGAGCGAGCAGTACTTC.

V usage is TRBV30 and J usage is TRBJ1-6, with 10 bases aligning to TRBD1. With 0 bases clipped from V and 7 bases from J, the junction kept 6 bases outside the gene matches. Per germline, CDR1 GTSNPN and CDR2 SVGIG (reference sequence). This CDR3 spans 16 amino acids. The CDR3 loop reads CAWSVGGTGVNSPLHF. The CDR3 DNA reads as TGTGCCTGGAGTGTAGGCGGGACAGGGGTCAATTCACCCCTCCACTTT. Combining the CDR3 with reference TRBV30 and TRBJ1-6 gives the whole variable domain SQTIHQWPATLVQPVGSPLSLECTVEGTSNPNLYWYRQAAGRGLQLLFYSVGIGQISSEVPQNLSASRPQDRQFILSSKKLLLSDSGFYLCAWSVGGTGVNSPLHFGNGTRLTVT.

CDR3 sequence: CASPRRQDNAGELFF. The CDR3 coding sequence is TGTGCCAGCCCTCGAAGACAGGATAACGCCGGGGAGCTGTTTTTT. This chain joins TRBV6-5 and TRBJ2-2; D is possibly TRBD1 (6 bases). V lost 8 bases and J lost 6, with 19 bases in between. The length of the CDR3 is 15 residues. The V gene's germline CDR1 is MNHEY and CDR2 SVGAGI.

V gene TRBV18 combines with J gene TRBJ1-2; 9 positions match TRBD1. Per germline, CDR1 KGHSH and CDR2 LQKENI. This CDR3 comprises 14 residues. Trimming cost V 6 bases and J 4 bases; bases outside gene matches: 6. This CDR3 reads CASSLGQGTYGYTF. The DNA for the CDR3 is TGTGCCAGCTCCCTGGGACAGGGAACCTATGGCTACACCTTC.

This sequence joins TRBV3-1 (or the pseudogene TRBV3-2) and TRBJ1-1, with D perhaps matching TRBD1 (5 bases). The CDR3 sequence is 15 residues long. The V end was cut by 1 base, the J end by 5 bases, with 14 bases between. Per germline, CDR1 LGHDT and CDR2 YNNKEL (reference sequence). CDR3: CASSQGEGGVTEAFF. The CDR3 DNA follows: TGTGCCAGCAGCCAAGGGGAGGGAGGGGTTACTGAAGCTTTCTTT.

The table lists this clone with a count of one. The CDR3 nucleotides are TGTGCCAGCAGCTCCAGGCAGAGAGCTTTCTTT. Translating it yields CASSSRQRAFF. The chain links TRBV2 to TRBJ1-1; D is unresolved. The germline gives CDR1 SNHLY, CDR2 FYNNEI. The CDR3 spans 11 residues. V was cut by 6 bases and J by 10 bases, with 12 bases left in between. Supplemented by reference TRBV2 and TRBJ1-1, the full variable domain reads EPEVTQTPSHQVTQMGQEVILRCVPISNHLYFYWYRQILGQKVEFLVSFYNNEISEKSEIFDDQFSVERPDGSNFTLKIRSTKLEDSAMYFCASSSRQRAFFGQGTRLTVV.

The CDR3 DNA reads as TGTGCCTGGAGAAGTCAGCTCTATGGCTACACCTTC. Encoded protein: CAWRSQLYGYTF. This rearrangement joins TRBV30 to TRBJ1-2; no reliable D call. CDR1 is GTSNPN and CDR2 is SVGIG in the germline V gene (reference sequence). CDR3 length: 12 residues. V was cut by 3 bases and J by 4 bases, with 9 bases left in between.

This clone was detected once. The rearrangement links TRBV3-1 (or the pseudogene TRBV3-2) to TRBJ1-2; D is ambiguous. The CDR3 sequence is 13 residues long. Trimming pared 6 bases from V and 4 bases from J, leaving 12 bases between. The germline gives CDR1 LGHDT, CDR2 YNNKEL (reference sequence). In nucleotides, the CDR3 is TGTGCCAGCAGTAATGGTCCATCCTATGGCTACACCTTC. Its protein is CASSNGPSYGYTF.

Remarks on this clone: The sample contains more than one DNA sequence encoding this CDR3. The chain has TRBV6-1 and TRBJ1-1, with D possibly TRBD1 on 5 matching bases. V lost 2 bases and J 2 bases, leaving 6 bases between the germline ends. This CDR3 spans 13 amino acids. Germline V CDR1 and CDR2: MNHNS, SASEGT. CDR3: CASSERGNTEAFF. In nucleotides, the CDR3 is TGTGCCAGCAGTGAAAGGGGAAACACTGAAGCTTTCTTT.

The chain carries TRBV6-5 and TRBJ1-3; D is uncertain. The germline V gene encodes CDR1 MNHEY and CDR2 SVGAGI. Trimming took off 4 bases at V and 0 bases at J, with 10 bases between the two ends. CDR3 length: 15 amino acids. CDR3 sequence: CASSSAGSSGNTIYF. The CDR3 bases are TGTGCCAGCAGTTCCGCCGGCAGCTCTGGAAACACCATATATTTT.

The chain has TRBV30 and TRBJ1-6; TRBD1 matches at 10 bases. The CDR3 loop spans 16 amino acids. Germline CDR1 is GTSNPN and CDR2 is SVGIG (reference sequence). V gave up 3 bases and J gave up 7 bases; unmatched junction bases: 9. The chain's CDR3 is CAWRVWDRGSNSPLHF. The CDR3 DNA reads TGTGCCTGGAGGGTTTGGGACAGGGGTTCAAATTCACCCCTCCACTTT.

Only one count was recorded for this clone. Other DNA sequences in this specimen translate into the identical CDR3. The V gene is TRBV24-1, the J gene TRBJ1-1, with D unclear. Germline V gives CDR1 KGHDR, CDR2 SFDVKD. The CDR3 covers 13 residues. V was shortened by 3 bases and J by 4 bases, with 8 bases between the two germline ends. DNA for the CDR3: TGTGCCACCAGTGATCCCGGGAGCACTGAAGCTTTCTTT. Protein product: CATSDPGSTEAFF.

The genes are TRBV29-1 and TRBJ1-2, with D possibly TRBD1 on 6 matching bases. V lost 1 base and J lost 8, with 17 bases in between. The CDR3 has 14 residues. Germline CDR1 SQVTM, CDR2 ANQGSEA. CDR3: CSVEARRGVVGYTF. The CDR3 nucleotides are TGCAGCGTTGAAGCCCGGAGGGGGGTTGTGGGCTACACCTTC.

The CDR3 coding sequence is TGTGCCAGCAGTGAACTAGCGGGGGGCCTCTACAATGAGCAGTTCTTC. Protein product: CASSELAGGLYNEQFF. The gene calls are TRBV6-1 and TRBJ2-1; 11 bases match TRBD2. From germline, CDR1 is MNHNS and CDR2 SASEGT. V gave up 2 bases and J gave up 3 bases; unmatched junction bases: 3. The CDR3 runs 16 residues.

This clone was found once. The V and J genes are TRBV4-3 and TRBJ2-7; D could derive from TRBD1 or TRBD2 (5 bases each). With 0 bases removed from V and 4 bases from J, the gap between germline ends came to 13 bases. CDR3 length: 15 amino acids. Germline V gene lookup returns CDR1 LGHNA and CDR2 YSLEER. For the CDR3, the DNA is TGCGCCAGCAGCCAAGAGCCCCGGGACCCTTACGAGCAGTACTTC. Translation: CASSQEPRDPYEQYF.

This clone was detected a few times. The chain is built from TRBV27 and TRBJ2-1; D assignment may be TRBD1 or TRBD2 (5 bases each). Germline CDR1 is MNHEY and CDR2 is SMNVEV (reference sequence). The CDR3 totals 15 residues. V gave up 1 base and J gave up 8 bases, with 15 bases separating them. The CDR3 sequence: CASSLWGFGADEQFF. In DNA, the CDR3 is TGTGCCAGCAGTTTATGGGGGTTTGGTGCCGATGAGCAGTTCTTC.

The CDR3 DNA follows: TGCGCCAGCAGCACACAATCCAGGGTCACCGGGGAGCTGTTTTTT. This translates into CASSTQSRVTGELFF. J is TRBJ2-2 and V is TRBV5-1, with a tentative D call TRBD1 (5 bases). Trimming cost V 4 bases and J 4 bases, with 14 bases left between them. Germline V gene lookup returns CDR1 SGHRS and CDR2 YFSETQ. This CDR3 has 15 amino acids.